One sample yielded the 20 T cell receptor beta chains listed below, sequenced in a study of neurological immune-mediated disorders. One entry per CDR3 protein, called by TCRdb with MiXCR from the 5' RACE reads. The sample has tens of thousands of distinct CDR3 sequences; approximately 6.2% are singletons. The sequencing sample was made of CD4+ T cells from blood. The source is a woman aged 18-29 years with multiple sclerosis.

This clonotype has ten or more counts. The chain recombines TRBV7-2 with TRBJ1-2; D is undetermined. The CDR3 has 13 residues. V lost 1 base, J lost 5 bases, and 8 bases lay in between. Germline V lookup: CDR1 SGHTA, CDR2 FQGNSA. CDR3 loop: CASSLEVGYGYTF. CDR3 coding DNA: TGTGCCAGCAGCTTAGAGGTTGGATATGGCTACACCTTC.

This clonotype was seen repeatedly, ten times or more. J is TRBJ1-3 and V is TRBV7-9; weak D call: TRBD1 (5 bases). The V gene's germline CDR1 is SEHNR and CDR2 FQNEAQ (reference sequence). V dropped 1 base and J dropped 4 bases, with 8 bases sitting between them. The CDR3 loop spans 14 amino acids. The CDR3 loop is CASSLVGTGNTIYF. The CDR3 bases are TGTGCCAGCAGCTTAGTCGGGACCGGAAACACCATATATTTT.

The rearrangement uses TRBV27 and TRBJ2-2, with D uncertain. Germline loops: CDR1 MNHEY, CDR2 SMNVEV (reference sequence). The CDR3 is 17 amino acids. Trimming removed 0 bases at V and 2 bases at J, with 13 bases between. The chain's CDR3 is CASSLSILDLNTGELFF. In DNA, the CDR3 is TGTGCCAGCAGTTTATCGATTCTGGATCTAAACACCGGGGAGCTGTTTTTT.

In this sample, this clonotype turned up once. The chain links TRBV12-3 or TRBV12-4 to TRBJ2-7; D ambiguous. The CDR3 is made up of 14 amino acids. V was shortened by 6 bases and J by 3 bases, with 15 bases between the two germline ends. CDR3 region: CASSITSQGYEQYF. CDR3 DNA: TGTGCCAGCAGCATCACAAGCCAAGGCTACGAGCAGTACTTC.

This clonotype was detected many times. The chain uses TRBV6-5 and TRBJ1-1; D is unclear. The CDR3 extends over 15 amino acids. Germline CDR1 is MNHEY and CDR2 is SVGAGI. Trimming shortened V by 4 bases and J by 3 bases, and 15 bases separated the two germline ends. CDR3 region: CASSFGRVLDTEAFF. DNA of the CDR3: TGTGCCAGCAGTTTCGGACGCGTTTTGGACACTGAAGCTTTCTTT.

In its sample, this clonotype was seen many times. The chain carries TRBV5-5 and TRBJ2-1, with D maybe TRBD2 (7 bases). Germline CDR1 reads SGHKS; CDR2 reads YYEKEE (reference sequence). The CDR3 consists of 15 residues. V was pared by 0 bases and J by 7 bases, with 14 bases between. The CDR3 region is CASSLAGGGLNEQFF. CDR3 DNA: TGTGCCAGCAGCTTGGCGGGCGGGGGCCTAAATGAGCAGTTCTTC.

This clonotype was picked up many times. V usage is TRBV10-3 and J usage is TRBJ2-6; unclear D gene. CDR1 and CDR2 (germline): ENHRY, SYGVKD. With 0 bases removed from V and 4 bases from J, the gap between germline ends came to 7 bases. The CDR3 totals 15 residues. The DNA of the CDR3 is TGTGCCATCAGTGAGTCGAACCCCGGGGCCAACGTCCTGACTTTC. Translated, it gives CAISESNPGANVLTF.

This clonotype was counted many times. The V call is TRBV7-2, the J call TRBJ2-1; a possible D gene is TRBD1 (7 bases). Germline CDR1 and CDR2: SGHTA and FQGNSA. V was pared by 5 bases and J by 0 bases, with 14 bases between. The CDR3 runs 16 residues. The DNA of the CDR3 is TGTGCCAGCAGCAAAAGACAGGGACTCTCCTACAATGAGCAGTTCTTC. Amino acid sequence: CASSKRQGLSYNEQFF.

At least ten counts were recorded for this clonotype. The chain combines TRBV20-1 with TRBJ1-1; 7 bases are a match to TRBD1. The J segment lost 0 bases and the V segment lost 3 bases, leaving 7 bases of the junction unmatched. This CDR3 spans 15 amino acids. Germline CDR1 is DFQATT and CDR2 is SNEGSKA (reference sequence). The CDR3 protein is CSARTLGQMNTEAFF. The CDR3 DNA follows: TGCAGTGCTAGGACATTGGGACAGATGAACACTGAAGCTTTCTTT.

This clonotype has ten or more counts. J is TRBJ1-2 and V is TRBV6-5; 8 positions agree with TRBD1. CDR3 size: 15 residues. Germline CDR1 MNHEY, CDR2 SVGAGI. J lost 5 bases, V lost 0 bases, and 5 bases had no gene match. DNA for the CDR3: TGTGCCAGCAGTTACTCAGGACAGGGAGGTTATGGCTACACCTTC. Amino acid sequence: CASSYSGQGGYGYTF.

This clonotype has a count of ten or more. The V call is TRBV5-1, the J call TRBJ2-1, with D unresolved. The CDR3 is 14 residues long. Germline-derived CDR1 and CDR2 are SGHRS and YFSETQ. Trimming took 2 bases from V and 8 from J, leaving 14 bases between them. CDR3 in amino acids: CASSFGLPADEQFF. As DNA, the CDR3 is TGCGCCAGCAGCTTCGGCTTACCGGCGGATGAGCAGTTCTTC. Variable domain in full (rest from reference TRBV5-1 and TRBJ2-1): KAGVTQTPRYLIKTRGQQVTLSCSPISGHRSVSWYQQTPGQGLQFLFEYFSETQRNKGNFPGRFSGRQFSNSRSEMNVSTLELGDSALYLCASSFGLPADEQFFGPGTRLTVL.

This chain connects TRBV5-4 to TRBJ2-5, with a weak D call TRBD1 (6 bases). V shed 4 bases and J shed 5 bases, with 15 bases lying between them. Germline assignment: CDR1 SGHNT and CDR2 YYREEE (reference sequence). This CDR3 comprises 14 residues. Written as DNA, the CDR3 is TGTGCCAGCAGCGCTGCAACAGGGTTGGAGACCCAGTACTTC. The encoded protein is CASSAATGLETQYF.

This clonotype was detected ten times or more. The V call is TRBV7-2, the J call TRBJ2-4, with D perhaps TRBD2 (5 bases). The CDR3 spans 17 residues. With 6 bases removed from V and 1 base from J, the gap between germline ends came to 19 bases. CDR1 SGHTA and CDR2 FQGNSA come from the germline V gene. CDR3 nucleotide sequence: TGTGCCAGCAGACCCGGAGGCGGGTGGGAGGCCAAAAACATTCAGTACTTC. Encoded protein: CASRPGGGWEAKNIQYF. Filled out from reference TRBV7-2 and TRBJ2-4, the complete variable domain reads GAGVSQSPSNKVTEKGKDVELRCDPISGHTALYWYRQSLGQGLEFLIYFQGNSAPDKSGLPSDRFSAERTGGSVSTLTIQRTQQEDSAVYLCASRPGGGWEAKNIQYFGAGTRLSVL.

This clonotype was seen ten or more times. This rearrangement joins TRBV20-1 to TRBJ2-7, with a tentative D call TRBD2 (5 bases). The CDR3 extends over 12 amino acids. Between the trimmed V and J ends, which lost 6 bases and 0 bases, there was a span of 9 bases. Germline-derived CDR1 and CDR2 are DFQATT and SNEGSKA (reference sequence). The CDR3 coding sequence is TGCAGTGCCATAGGGAGCTCCTACGAGCAGTACTTC. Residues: CSAIGSSYEQYF.

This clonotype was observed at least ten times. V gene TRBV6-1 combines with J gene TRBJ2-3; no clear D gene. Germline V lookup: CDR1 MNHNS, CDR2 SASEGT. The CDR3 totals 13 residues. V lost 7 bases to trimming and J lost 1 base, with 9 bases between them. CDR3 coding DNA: TGTGCCAGCAATTGGCAGGGCACAGATACGCAGTATTTT. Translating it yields CASNWQGTDTQYF.

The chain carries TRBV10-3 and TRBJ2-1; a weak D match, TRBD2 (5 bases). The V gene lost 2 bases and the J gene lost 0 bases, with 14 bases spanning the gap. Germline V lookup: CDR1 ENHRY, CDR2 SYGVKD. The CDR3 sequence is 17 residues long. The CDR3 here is CAISETMAAASYNEQFF. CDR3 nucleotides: TGTGCCATCAGTGAGACAATGGCAGCGGCCTCCTACAATGAGCAGTTCTTC.

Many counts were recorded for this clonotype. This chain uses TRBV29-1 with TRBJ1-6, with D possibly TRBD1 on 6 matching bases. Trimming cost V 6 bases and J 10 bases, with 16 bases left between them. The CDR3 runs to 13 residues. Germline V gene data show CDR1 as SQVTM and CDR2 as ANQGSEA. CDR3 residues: CSVRTGSDSPLHF. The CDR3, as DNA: TGCAGCGTGAGAACAGGGTCGGACTCACCCCTCCACTTT.

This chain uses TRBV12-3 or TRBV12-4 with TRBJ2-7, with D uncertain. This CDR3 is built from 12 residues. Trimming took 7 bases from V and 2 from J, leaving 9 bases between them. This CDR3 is CASNKDPYEQYV. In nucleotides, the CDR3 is TGTGCCAGCAATAAAGACCCCTACGAGCAGTACGTC.

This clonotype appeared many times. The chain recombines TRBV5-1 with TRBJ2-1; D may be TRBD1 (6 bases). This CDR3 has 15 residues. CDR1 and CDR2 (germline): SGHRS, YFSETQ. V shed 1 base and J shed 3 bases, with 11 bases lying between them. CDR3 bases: TGCGCCAGCAGCTTGACCCAGGGGTTCTACAATGAGCAGTTCTTC. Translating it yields CASSLTQGFYNEQFF.

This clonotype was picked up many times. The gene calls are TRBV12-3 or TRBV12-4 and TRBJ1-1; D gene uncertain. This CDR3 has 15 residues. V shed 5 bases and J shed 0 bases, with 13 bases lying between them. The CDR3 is CASSPGGLLNTEAFF. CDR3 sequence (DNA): TGTGCCAGCAGTCCGGGAGGGCTTTTGAACACTGAAGCTTTCTTT.